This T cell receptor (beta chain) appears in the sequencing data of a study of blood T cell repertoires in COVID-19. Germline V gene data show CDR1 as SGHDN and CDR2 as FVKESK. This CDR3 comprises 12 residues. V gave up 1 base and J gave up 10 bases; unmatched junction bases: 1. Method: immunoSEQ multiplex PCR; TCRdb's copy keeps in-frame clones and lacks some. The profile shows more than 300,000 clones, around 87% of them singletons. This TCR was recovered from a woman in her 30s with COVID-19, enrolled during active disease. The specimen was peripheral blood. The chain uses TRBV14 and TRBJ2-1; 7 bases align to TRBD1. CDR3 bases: TGTGCCAGCAGCCAAGTGACAGGGGAGCAGTTCTTC. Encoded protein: CASSQVTGEQFF.